The text below deals with one T cell receptor (beta chain). Antigen: not known. Vbeta (60) and Jbeta (13) primers were used in the PCR. Assay used: immunoSEQ multiplex PCR; TCRdb lists only in-frame clones, some missing. Of 130,000 or so clones detected, around 82% appear once; the ten largest clones hold more than 2.5%. The sample belongs to a study of cytomegalovirus exposure and HLA in healthy donors. Study findings and constraints: Earlier analysis found most TCR beta V segments productive about 90% or about 30% of the time.

The CDR3 has 14 residues. After removal of 6 bases from V and 7 bases from J, the junction contained 7 bases not matched to a gene. CDR1 SNHLY and CDR2 FYNNEI come from the germline V gene. Sequenced sample: PBMCs. The receptor's source is a man between 18 and 35 years old in good health and CMV-seropositive. The chain uses TRBV2 and TRBJ1-1; 11 nucleotides align to TRBD1. CDR3 protein: CASRGQGGLDEAFF. CDR3 nucleotide sequence: TGTGCCAGCAGGGGACAGGGGGGTCTTGATGAAGCTTTCTTT. Full variable domain (missing parts from reference TRBV2 and TRBJ1-1): EPEVTQTPSHQVTQMGQEVILRCVPISNHLYFYWYRQILGQKVEFLVSFYNNEISEKSEIFDDQFSVERPDGSNFTLKIRSTKLEDSAMYFCASRGQGGLDEAFFGQGTRLTVV.